Relative to its sample, the clone carrying this T cell receptor beta chain is medium-sized. The sample comes from a study of molecular identifiers for immune sequencing clone quantification. With RNA at 10%, 30% or 50%, naive CD8 libraries came from roughly 20,000 to 1,000,000 sorted cells. Trimming stripped 6 bases from V and 0 bases from J, with 24 bases between. The germline V gene encodes CDR1 DFQATT and CDR2 SNEGSKA (reference sequence). This CDR3 is 17 amino acids long. In preparing bulk TCR libraries, previously described methods and listed TCR primers were used. TCRdb redid the calling of the PCR reads with MiXCR, one entry per CDR3 protein. The sample has 10,000 to 12,000 distinct CDR3 sequences, over 20% seen once.

The receptor's source is a human donor in good health. Some libraries in this study had Jurkat cell RNA spiked in. The gene calls are TRBV20-1 and TRBJ2-7; D may correspond to TRBD1 or TRBD2 (5 bases each). Sequencing was done on a sample of naive CD8+ T cells from blood, with Jurkat cell RNA spiked in. Subset specified: FACS-sorted CD8+CD4-CCR7+CD45RA+ naive T cells. In DNA form, the CDR3 reads TGCAGTGCAACTGACGGGACCGGGACCTGGAGCTCCTACGAGCAGTACTTC. Translation gives CSATDGTGTWSSYEQYF.